These 26 T cell receptor beta chains came from one sample sequenced in a study of cytomegalovirus exposure and HLA in healthy donors. Vbeta (60) and Jbeta (13) primers were used in the PCR. Only in-frame clones appear in the TCRdb table, and some are missing; sequencing was by immunoSEQ multiplex PCR. The sample contains 95,000 to 150,000 clones, roughly 78% of which appear only once. Sequenced sample: PBMCs. The receptors were gathered from a man aged 30 to 45 in good health and CMV-seropositive.

This chain joins TRBV6-1 and TRBJ2-3; D uncertain. Germline lookup yields CDR1 MNHNS and CDR2 SASEGT. The CDR3 sequence is 14 residues long. The V gene lost 6 bases and the J gene lost 4 bases, with 14 bases spanning the gap. CDR3 sequence reads: CASSSTRSPDTQYF. The CDR3 DNA reads as TGTGCCAGCAGCTCGACAAGAAGTCCAGATACGCAGTATTTT.

The chain uses TRBV29-1 and TRBJ2-7; the match to TRBD2 covers 12 bases. Trimming cost V 5 bases and J 3 bases; bases outside gene matches: 5. This CDR3 region has 14 residues. Germline V CDR1 and CDR2: SQVTM, ANQGSEA. The chain's CDR3 is CSVTRLAGDYEQYF. The CDR3 DNA sequence: TGCAGCGTTACCCGACTAGCGGGGGACTACGAGCAGTACTTC.

The V call is TRBV19, the J call TRBJ2-7, with 8 bases matching TRBD2. The junction had 6 bases not matched to a gene; V was cut back by 6 bases and J by 2 bases. CDR1 is LNHDA, CDR2 SQIVND, per germline (reference sequence). This CDR3 is 14 amino acids long. CDR3 coding DNA: TGTGCCAGTAGCCAAAATAGCGGGGCCTACGAGCAGTACTTC. Translation gives CASSQNSGAYEQYF.

CDR3 protein: CARSYPGGGGGEQFF. Here the CDR3 DNA reads TGTGCCAGAAGCTACCCCGGGGGCGGGGGTGGTGAGCAGTTCTTC. This sequence joins TRBV5-3 and TRBJ2-1, with a possible D match to TRBD2 (7 bases). TRBV5-3 is sorted into the ORF group, with uncertain function. Trimming cost V 3 bases and J 9 bases, with 19 bases left between them. This CDR3 comprises 15 residues.

This chain uses TRBV6-5 with TRBJ1-2; 7 positions match TRBD1. Trimming removed 0 bases from V and 7 bases from J; junction bases left unmatched: 5. Germline CDR1 and CDR2: MNHEY and SVGAGI. This CDR3 has 14 residues. The CDR3 here is CASSYSTGLRGYTF. The CDR3 DNA reads TGTGCCAGCAGTTACTCGACAGGGTTACGTGGCTACACCTTC.

This clone was detected a few times. The chain carries TRBV15 and TRBJ1-1, with 7 bases lining up with TRBD1. CDR3 length equals 13 residues. V was clipped by 1 base and J by 6 bases; unmatched bases: 2. The germline gives CDR1 LNHNV, CDR2 YYDKDF (reference sequence). In nucleotides, the CDR3 is TGTGCCACCAGCAGAGCCCAGGGGGCTGAAGCTTTCTTT. Its protein is CATSRAQGAEAFF. Full variable domain (rest looked up from reference TRBV15 and TRBJ1-1): DAMVIQNPRYQVTQFGKPVTLSCSQTLNHNVMYWYQQKSSQAPKLLFHYYDKDFNNEADTPDNFQSRRPNTSFCFLDIRSPGLGDTAMYLCATSRAQGAEAFFGQGTRLTVV.

The gene calls are TRBV7-2 and TRBJ1-1; a weak D match, TRBD1 (5 bases). V lost 5 bases to trimming and J lost 4 bases, with 11 bases between them. CDR3 size: 13 residues. The germline V gene has CDR1 SGHTA and CDR2 FQGNSA. In nucleotides, the CDR3 is TGTGCCAGCAGCCCCATAGGGGCCACTGAAGCTTTCTTT. Translating gives CASSPIGATEAFF.

The rearrangement joins TRBV7-9 to TRBJ1-2; D is perhaps TRBD1 (6 bases). The CDR3 contains 15 residues. Germline V gene sequence: CDR1 SEHNR, CDR2 FQNEAQ (reference sequence). The germline V and J ends were trimmed by 4 bases and 8 bases, with 20 bases remaining between them. DNA for the CDR3: TGTGCCAGCAGCTCTTTAGACAGGAAGTTCGGAGGCTACACCTTC. Translated: CASSSLDRKFGGYTF.

The chain is built from TRBV9 and TRBJ2-1, with 10 bases aligning to TRBD2. With 0 bases clipped from V and 2 bases from J, the junction kept 2 bases outside the gene matches. The CDR3 is made up of 16 amino acids. Germline assignment: CDR1 SGDLS and CDR2 YYNGEE. The CDR3 sequence: CASSVGSGGTYNEQFF. CDR3 in DNA: TGTGCCAGCAGCGTAGGTAGCGGGGGGACCTACAATGAGCAGTTCTTC.

The chain couples TRBV19 to TRBJ1-5; 7 bases are shared with TRBD1. The CDR3 is 13 residues long. Germline V CDR1 and CDR2: LNHDA, SQIVND (reference sequence). J gave up 7 bases and V 8 bases, and 8 bases lay outside the gene matches. Here the CDR3 reads CASAGGIGQPQHF. DNA of the CDR3: TGTGCCAGTGCAGGGGGAATAGGGCAGCCCCAGCATTTT. The full variable domain, completed using reference TRBV19 and TRBJ1-5, is DGGITQSPKYLFRKEGQNVTLSCEQNLNHDAMYWYRQDPGQGLRLIYYSQIVNDFQKGDIAEGYSVSREKKESFPLTVTSAQKNPTAFYLCASAGGIGQPQHFGDGTRLSIL.

The chain joins TRBV15 to TRBJ1-1, with 8 bases aligning to TRBD1. In germline, CDR1 is LNHNV, CDR2 YYDKDF (reference sequence). The CDR3 length is 14 residues. V dropped 8 bases and J dropped 0; count of bases not matched to a gene: 5. CDR3 sequence: CATGQGPLNTEAFF. The CDR3 DNA follows: TGTGCCACCGGACAGGGCCCTCTGAACACTGAAGCTTTCTTT. Looking up the rest from reference TRBV15 and TRBJ1-1 gives the full variable domain: DAMVIQNPRYQVTQFGKPVTLSCSQTLNHNVMYWYQQKSSQAPKLLFHYYDKDFNNEADTPDNFQSRRPNTSFCFLDIRSPGLGDTAMYLCATGQGPLNTEAFFGQGTRLTVV.

V is TRBV12-5 and J is TRBJ1-4; the D gene is possibly TRBD1 (5 bases). CDR3 length: 17 residues. V lost 2 bases and J 0 bases, leaving 13 bases between the germline ends. From germline, CDR1 is LGHNT and CDR2 FRNRAP. DNA for the CDR3: TGTGCTAGTGGTTTGTTTCAGGGCTCGGCAACTAATGAAAAACTGTTTTTT. It translates to CASGLFQGSATNEKLFF.

About this clone itself: Germline is not matched at one junction end, which may reflect a read error. The genes are TRBV28 and TRBJ2-5, with 8 bases that match TRBD2. Germline CDR1 MDHEN, CDR2 SYDVKM. The CDR3 is 12 amino acids. The CDR3: CASSSRVREVHF. DNA for the CDR3: TGTGCCAGCAGTTCGAGGGTGCGGGAGGTTCACTTC.

The chain joins TRBV6-1 to TRBJ2-2; tentatively, D is TRBD1 (6 bases). The CDR3 contains 14 residues. Trimming took 5 bases from V and 7 from J, leaving 14 bases between them. Germline assignment: CDR1 MNHNS and CDR2 SASEGT. CDR3 loop: CASSLNRADGELFF. In nucleotides, the CDR3 is TGTGCCAGCAGTTTAAACAGGGCCGACGGGGAGCTGTTTTTT.

This chain uses TRBV7-6 with TRBJ2-1; the D is unclear. This CDR3 spans 12 amino acids. Trimming shortened V by 3 bases and J by 2 bases, and 2 bases separated the two germline ends. Germline CDR1 and CDR2: SGHVS and FNYEAQ. This CDR3 is CASSFTYNEQFF. CDR3 DNA sequence: TGTGCCAGCAGCTTTACCTACAATGAGCAGTTCTTC.

The chain employs TRBV7-9 and TRBJ1-4, with D possibly TRBD1 on 5 matching bases. The CDR3 contains 14 residues. Trimming took off 6 bases at V and 7 bases at J, with 15 bases between the two ends. Per the germline V gene, CDR1 is SEHNR and CDR2 is FQNEAQ (reference sequence). The CDR3 loop is CASRPWQGGEKLFF. The DNA for the CDR3 is TGTGCCAGCAGGCCTTGGCAGGGCGGTGAAAAACTGTTTTTT. The entire variable domain, with the rest obtained from reference TRBV7-9 and TRBJ1-4, is as follows: DTGVSQNPRHKITKRGQNVTFRCDPISEHNRLYWYRQTLGQGPEFLTYFQNEAQLEKSRLLSDRFSAERPKGSFSTLEIQRTEQGDSAMYLCASRPWQGGEKLFFGSGTQLSVL.

The chain employs TRBV7-2 and TRBJ2-2; TRBD2 matches at 11 bases. Germline lookup yields CDR1 SGHTA and CDR2 FQGNSA. Losses at the gene ends were 4 bases for V and 6 bases for J; bases not matched to a gene: 7. This CDR3 is built from 16 residues. CDR3 region: CASSSRTSGFPGELFF. The CDR3 coding sequence is TGTGCCAGCAGCTCACGGACTAGCGGGTTCCCCGGGGAGCTGTTTTTT.

The rearrangement links TRBV13 to TRBJ1-3, with D perhaps matching TRBD1 (5 bases). The CDR3 runs to 14 residues. The germline gives CDR1 PRHDT, CDR2 FYEKMQ (reference sequence). Deletions cut 0 bases from V and 4 bases from J, with 7 bases between. The DNA of the CDR3 is TGTGCCAGCAGCTTAGGGACAGTGGGAAACACCATATATTTT. Protein product: CASSLGTVGNTIYF.

The chain couples TRBV9 to TRBJ1-2; a possible D gene is TRBD1 (6 bases). The CDR3 is 12 amino acids. From germline, CDR1 is SGDLS and CDR2 YYNGEE. V was shortened by 3 bases and J by 6 bases, with 9 bases between the two germline ends. The CDR3, as DNA: TGTGCCAGCAGCGGGGGACAAGATGGCTACACCTTC. Protein: CASSGGQDGYTF.

The rearrangement joins TRBV10-1 to TRBJ1-5, with 9 bases identical to TRBD1. Trimming took 11 bases from V and 1 from J; bases not matched to a gene: 18. Germline V gene data show CDR1 as WNHNN and CDR2 as SYGVQD (reference sequence). The CDR3 is 18 amino acids. CDR3 sequence: CADETRDREERSNQPQHF. The CDR3, as DNA: TGCGCCGATGAGACCCGGGACAGGGAGGAAAGAAGCAATCAGCCCCAGCATTTT.

The rearrangement links TRBV7-8 to TRBJ1-5; 7 nucleotides align to TRBD1. The V gene's germline CDR1 is SGHVS and CDR2 FQNEAQ. CDR3 size: 15 residues. After removal of 0 bases from V and 5 bases from J, the junction contained 4 bases not matched to a gene. CDR3 residues: CASSLASTGYQPQHF. DNA of the CDR3: TGTGCCAGCAGCTTAGCCTCGACAGGGTATCAGCCCCAGCATTTT.

The chain combines TRBV9 with TRBJ1-6; no reliable D call. The CDR3 is made up of 15 amino acids. Trimming removed 3 bases from V and 8 bases from J, with 15 bases in between. The germline gives CDR1 SGDLS, CDR2 YYNGEE. This CDR3 is CASSAVEDGDSPLHF. In DNA, the CDR3 is TGTGCCAGCAGCGCCGTGGAGGACGGTGATTCACCCCTCCACTTT.

The J gene is TRBJ2-1, the V gene TRBV7-3, with D maybe TRBD1 (6 bases). The V gene lost 5 bases and the J gene lost 0 bases, with 11 bases spanning the gap. The CDR3 runs to 15 residues. Germline lookup yields CDR1 SGHTA and CDR2 FQGTGA. CDR3 DNA: TGTGCCAGCAGCGGGACAACGAACTCCTACAATGAGCAGTTCTTC. Amino acids: CASSGTTNSYNEQFF.

J is TRBJ2-7 and V is TRBV4-1, with D maybe TRBD1 (6 bases). The V gene lost 3 bases and the J gene lost 3 bases, with 12 bases spanning the gap. This CDR3 is 14 amino acids long. CDR1 and CDR2 (germline): MGHRA, YSYEKL. CDR3 residues: CASSHLGQSYEQYF. CDR3 nucleotides: TGCGCCAGCAGCCATCTCGGACAGAGCTACGAGCAGTACTTC.

V usage is TRBV11-3 and J usage is TRBJ1-1, with a possible D match to TRBD1 (5 bases). Trimming removed 5 bases from V and 1 base from J, with 8 bases in between. CDR3 length: 13 amino acids. Per germline, CDR1 SGHNT and CDR2 YENEEA. CDR3 DNA sequence: TGTGCCAGCAGCCGAACAGGGAACACTGAAGCTTTCTTT. This gives the protein CASSRTGNTEAFF.

This chain connects TRBV19 to TRBJ1-3; TRBD1 might be the D (6 bases). In germline, CDR1 is LNHDA, CDR2 SQIVND (reference sequence). The length of the CDR3 is 14 residues. Trimming shortened V by 4 bases and J by 4 bases, and 11 bases separated the two germline ends. CDR3 region: CASSTLTGGNTIYF. The CDR3 DNA follows: TGTGCCAGTAGTACATTGACAGGAGGAAACACCATATATTTT.